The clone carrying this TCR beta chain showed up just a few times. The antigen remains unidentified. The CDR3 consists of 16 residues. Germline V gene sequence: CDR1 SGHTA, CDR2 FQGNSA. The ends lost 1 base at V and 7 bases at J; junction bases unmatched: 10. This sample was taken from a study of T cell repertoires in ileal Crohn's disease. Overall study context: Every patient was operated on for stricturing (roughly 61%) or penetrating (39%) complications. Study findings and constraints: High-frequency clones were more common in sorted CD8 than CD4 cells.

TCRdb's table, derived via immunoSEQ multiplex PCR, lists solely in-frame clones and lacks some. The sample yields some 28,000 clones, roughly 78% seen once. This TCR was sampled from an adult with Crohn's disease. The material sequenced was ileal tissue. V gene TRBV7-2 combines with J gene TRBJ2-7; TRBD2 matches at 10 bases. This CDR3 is CASSLVRASGRREQYF. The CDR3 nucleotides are TGTGCCAGCAGCTTAGTCAGAGCTAGCGGGAGACGGGAGCAGTACTTC.